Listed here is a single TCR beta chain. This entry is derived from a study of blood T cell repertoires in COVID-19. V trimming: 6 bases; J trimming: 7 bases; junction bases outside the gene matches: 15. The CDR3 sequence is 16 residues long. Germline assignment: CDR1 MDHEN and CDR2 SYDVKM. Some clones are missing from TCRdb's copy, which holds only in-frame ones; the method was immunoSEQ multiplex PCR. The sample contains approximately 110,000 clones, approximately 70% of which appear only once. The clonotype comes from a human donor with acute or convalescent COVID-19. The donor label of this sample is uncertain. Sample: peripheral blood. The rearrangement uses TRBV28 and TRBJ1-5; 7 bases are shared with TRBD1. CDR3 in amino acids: CASSSSNRGGGQPQHF. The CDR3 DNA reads TGTGCCAGCAGCTCCTCAAACAGGGGCGGAGGACAGCCCCAGCATTTT. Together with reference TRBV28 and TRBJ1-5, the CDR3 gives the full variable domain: DVKVTQSSRYLVKRTGEKVFLECVQDMDHENMFWYRQDPGLGLRLIYFSYDVKMKEKGDIPEGYSVSREKKERFSLILESASTNQTSMYLCASSSSNRGGGQPQHFGDGTRLSIL.